Below, 24 T cell receptor beta chains from the same sample are listed, as sequenced in a study of blood T cell repertoires in COVID-19. The method was immunoSEQ multiplex PCR; TCRdb's version includes in-frame clones alone and lacks a portion of them. The data contain fewer than 85,000 clones, 90% of them singletons. Material for sequencing was peripheral blood. Receptors were obtained from a woman aged 45-60 years in a cohort sampled during active COVID-19.

The J gene is TRBJ2-7, the V gene TRBV13; 13 positions match TRBD2. The V gene end was trimmed by 5 bases and the J gene end by 4 bases; junction bases not matched to a gene: 5. CDR1 is PRHDT, CDR2 FYEKMQ, per germline (reference sequence). CDR3 length: 15 amino acids. The CDR3 DNA sequence: TGTGCCAGCAGCACTAGCGGGAGGGCGGCTTACGAGCAGTACTTC. It specifies CASSTSGRAAYEQYF.

The V and J genes are TRBV4-1 and TRBJ2-7; D is perhaps TRBD2 (6 bases). From germline, CDR1 is MGHRA and CDR2 YSYEKL. This CDR3 is 16 amino acids long. V was shortened by 1 base and J by 5 bases, with 18 bases between the two germline ends. The CDR3 region has the DNA TGCGCCAGCAGCCAAGCAGGAGGGCTAGGAGGCGACGAGCAGTACTTC. Protein sequence: CASSQAGGLGGDEQYF.

V and J are TRBV5-1 and TRBJ2-1; no clear D gene. The CDR3 is made up of 14 amino acids. The ends were cut back, 7 bases at V and 5 bases at J, with 16 bases in the middle. Germline CDR1 reads SGHRS; CDR2 reads YFSETQ. CDR3 DNA sequence: TGCGCCAGCCAACCTGGCACATCCAACAATGAGCAGTTCTTC. Encoded protein: CASQPGTSNNEQFF. Complete variable domain (other parts from reference TRBV5-1 and TRBJ2-1): KAGVTQTPRYLIKTRGQQVTLSCSPISGHRSVSWYQQTPGQGLQFLFEYFSETQRNKGNFPGRFSGRQFSNSRSEMNVSTLELGDSALYLCASQPGTSNNEQFFGPGTRLTVL.

This chain joins TRBV27 and TRBJ1-1; D unresolved. Germline V gives CDR1 MNHEY, CDR2 SMNVEV (reference sequence). Trimming took 2 bases from V and 2 from J, leaving 12 bases between them. This CDR3 comprises 15 residues. DNA of the CDR3: TGTGCCAGCAGTTTAGAGCCAAGAGGAAACACTGAAGCTTTCTTT. This codes for CASSLEPRGNTEAFF.

This clone was observed a single time. This chain uses TRBV23-1 with TRBJ1-4; TRBD1 aligns across 9 bases. TRBV23-1 counts as an open reading frame of uncertain function. CDR3 length: 20 residues. Trimming cost V 9 bases and J 1 base; bases outside gene matches: 21. The DNA of the CDR3 is TGCGCCAGAAACCTCTTACCGGGACAGGGCGTTCGAGAAACTAATGAAAAACTGTTTTTT. Translated, it gives CARNLLPGQGVRETNEKLFF.

The chain has TRBV28 and TRBJ2-7; TRBD1 matches at 8 bases. Germline trimming cut 10 bases from V and 6 bases from J; bases unmatched to any gene: 17. The CDR3 is 15 residues long. Germline V gene sequence: CDR1 MDHEN, CDR2 SYDVKM. The CDR3 sequence is CATSGTGGGYGEQYF. CDR3 DNA sequence: TGTGCCACCTCCGGGACAGGTGGGGGATACGGCGAGCAGTACTTC.

The chain combines TRBV28 with TRBJ1-1, with a possible D match to TRBD1 (6 bases). V was clipped by 2 bases and J by 12 bases, with 13 bases between them. Germline values: CDR1 MDHEN, CDR2 SYDVKM. The CDR3 length is 12 residues. In nucleotides, the CDR3 is TGTGCCAGCAGTTTAGAGGGCAGGGGACCTTTCTTT. Encoded protein: CASSLEGRGPFF.

The rearrangement joins TRBV7-8 to TRBJ1-1, with D perhaps matching TRBD1 (5 bases). The V end lost 5 bases, the J end lost 2 bases, and 15 bases lay between the germline ends. CDR1 is SGHVS and CDR2 is FQNEAQ in the germline V gene. This CDR3 contains 15 residues. CDR3 nucleotide sequence: TGTGCCAGCAGCGTACAGACAGAGGTTAACACTGAAGCTTTCTTT. It codes for CASSVQTEVNTEAFF.

The chain links TRBV9 to TRBJ1-1; 8 nucleotides agree with TRBD1. This CDR3 has 14 residues. The germline gives CDR1 SGDLS, CDR2 YYNGEE. V gave up 2 bases and J gave up 6 bases; unmatched junction bases: 6. The CDR3: CASSVSQGQAEAFF. In nucleotides, the CDR3 is TGTGCCAGCAGCGTCTCGCAGGGACAGGCTGAAGCTTTCTTT.

This rearrangement joins TRBV28 to TRBJ1-6, with TRBD1 as a possible D gene (6 bases). Germline V gene lookup returns CDR1 MDHEN and CDR2 SYDVKM. This CDR3 comprises 19 residues. V gave up 5 bases and J gave up 7 bases, with 27 bases separating them. In nucleotides, the CDR3 is TGTGCCAGCAGTCCGGACCCCGGACAGATTACCTCCGGGAATTCACCCCTCCACTTT. This gives the protein CASSPDPGQITSGNSPLHF.

V is TRBV19 and J is TRBJ2-5; 7 bases map to TRBD1. This CDR3 has 19 amino acids. Germline V CDR1 and CDR2: LNHDA, SQIVND (reference sequence). J lost 5 bases, V lost 4 bases, and 22 bases had no gene match. The CDR3 protein is CASSTQQGRAHRGQETQYF. The CDR3 region has the DNA TGTGCCAGTAGTACGCAACAGGGTCGGGCCCACAGGGGTCAGGAGACCCAGTACTTC.

The CDR3 protein is CASSQGLAGGSYNEQFF. The CDR3 DNA reads as TGTGCCAGCAGCCAAGGGCTAGCGGGAGGGTCCTACAATGAGCAGTTCTTC. The chain has TRBV4-2 and TRBJ2-1; 12 bases agree with TRBD2. Germline loops: CDR1 LGHNA, CDR2 YNFKEQ. V gave up 1 base and J gave up 1 base; unmatched junction bases: 2. The CDR3 loop spans 17 amino acids.

CDR3 sequence reads: CASSLTGSMNTEAFF. Here the CDR3 DNA reads TGTGCCAGCAGCCTTACCGGGTCCATGAACACTGAAGCTTTCTTT. This chain uses TRBV14 with TRBJ1-1; D call uncertain. The ends were cut back, 4 bases at V and 0 bases at J, with 12 bases in the middle. The CDR3 spans 15 residues. Germline V gives CDR1 SGHDN, CDR2 FVKESK.

V and J are TRBV10-2 and TRBJ1-3, with D possibly TRBD1 on 6 matching bases. The V gene lost 4 bases and the J gene lost 4 bases, with 14 bases spanning the gap. This CDR3 has 15 amino acids. In germline, CDR1 is WSHSY, CDR2 SAAADI. CDR3 bases: TGCGCCAGCAGTGTCGGGGGGGGCGCCGGAAACACCATATATTTT. Its protein is CASSVGGGAGNTIYF.

The V call is TRBV11-2, the J call TRBJ2-2, with a possible D match to TRBD2 (6 bases). Looked up from germline, CDR1 is SGHAT and CDR2 is FQNNGV. This CDR3 is 16 amino acids long. The germline V and J ends were trimmed by 1 base and 3 bases, with 12 bases remaining between them. This chain's CDR3 is CASSLGHGSDTGELFF. The DNA for the CDR3 is TGTGCCAGCAGCTTAGGTCACGGGAGCGACACCGGGGAGCTGTTTTTT.

The chain uses TRBV11-3 and TRBJ2-2; D possibly corresponds to TRBD1 (6 bases). With 6 bases removed from V and 6 bases from J, the gap between germline ends came to 17 bases. Germline CDR1 and CDR2: SGHNT and YENEEA. The CDR3 has 15 residues. CDR3 amino acids: CASRARTDYSGELFF. In DNA, the CDR3 is TGTGCCAGCAGGGCTCGGACAGATTATTCCGGGGAGCTGTTTTTT.

V and J are TRBV30 and TRBJ2-1, with TRBD2 matching over 7 bases. After removal of 0 bases from V and 2 bases from J, the junction contained 7 bases not matched to a gene. CDR1 and CDR2 (germline): GTSNPN, SVGIG (reference sequence). This CDR3 spans 16 amino acids. CDR3 in amino acids: CAWSVVASGPYNEQFF. DNA of the CDR3: TGTGCCTGGAGTGTAGTGGCTAGCGGTCCCTACAATGAGCAGTTCTTC.

The chain is built from TRBV3-1 (or the pseudogene TRBV3-2) and TRBJ2-7; 8 bases align to TRBD2. The germline V gene encodes CDR1 LGHDT and CDR2 YNNKEL (reference sequence). This CDR3 has 15 amino acids. The V gene end was trimmed by 4 bases and the J gene end by 5 bases; junction bases not matched to a gene: 10. CDR3 sequence: CASSPTGTSSHEQYF. In DNA, the CDR3 is TGTGCCAGCAGCCCCACCGGGACTAGTAGCCACGAGCAGTACTTC.

In its sample, this clone was seen once. The rearrangement joins TRBV4-1 to TRBJ2-1, with TRBD2 matching 7 bases. The junction had 15 bases not matched to a gene; V was cut back by 3 bases and J by 7 bases. This CDR3 is 17 amino acids long. Germline CDR1 is MGHRA and CDR2 is YSYEKL. In nucleotides, the CDR3 is TGCGCCAGCAGCCAGTCCTGGGGGGGGGAATGGGAAAATGAGCAGTTCTTC. Amino acids: CASSQSWGGEWENEQFF.

The CDR3 nucleotides read TGTGCCTGGCATATCAGGGGGGATAACTATGGCTACACCTTC. Amino acids: CAWHIRGDNYGYTF. V is TRBV30 and J is TRBJ1-2, with TRBD1 identical over 7 bases. V gave up 5 bases and J gave up 1 base; unmatched junction bases: 7. The CDR3 length is 14 residues. CDR1 is GTSNPN, CDR2 SVGIG, per germline (reference sequence). Together with reference TRBV30 and TRBJ1-2, the CDR3 gives the full variable domain: SQTIHQWPATLVQPVGSPLSLECTVEGTSNPNLYWYRQAAGRGLQLLFYSVGIGQISSEVPQNLSASRPQDRQFILSSKKLLLSDSGFYLCAWHIRGDNYGYTFGSGTRLTVV.

The V call is TRBV19, the J call TRBJ2-7; the match to TRBD1 covers 8 bases. This CDR3 is 14 amino acids long. Germline-derived CDR1 and CDR2 are LNHDA and SQIVND (reference sequence). J was trimmed by 2 bases and V by 5 bases; bases with no gene match: 5. This CDR3 is CASSVAGGAYEQYF. The CDR3 bases are TGTGCCAGTAGTGTCGCAGGGGGCGCCTACGAGCAGTACTTC.

This rearrangement joins TRBV28 to TRBJ2-3; D is perhaps TRBD1 (5 bases). Germline CDR1 and CDR2: MDHEN and SYDVKM. With 8 bases removed from V and 0 bases from J, the gap between germline ends came to 15 bases. This CDR3 has 15 amino acids. The DNA of the CDR3 is TGTGCCAGCCTGGGGCGGAGCTCTAGCACAGATACGCAGTATTTT. This codes for CASLGRSSSTDTQYF.

The genes are TRBV28 and TRBJ1-4; D unresolved. Trimming removed 3 bases at V and 4 bases at J, with 9 bases between. This CDR3 contains 14 residues. Germline CDR1 reads MDHEN; CDR2 reads SYDVKM. CDR3 sequence reads: CASSLRDYNEKLFF. CDR3 nucleotides: TGTGCCAGCAGTTTGAGGGATTATAATGAAAAACTGTTTTTT.

The chain employs TRBV20-1 and TRBJ2-7, with no clear D. The CDR3 contains 11 residues. Germline V gene lookup returns CDR1 DFQATT and CDR2 SNEGSKA (reference sequence). The V end was cut by 4 bases, the J end by 6 bases, with 10 bases between. CDR3 DNA sequence: TGCAGTGCTATCGAGGCTACCGAGCAGTACTTC. Protein: CSAIEATEQYF.